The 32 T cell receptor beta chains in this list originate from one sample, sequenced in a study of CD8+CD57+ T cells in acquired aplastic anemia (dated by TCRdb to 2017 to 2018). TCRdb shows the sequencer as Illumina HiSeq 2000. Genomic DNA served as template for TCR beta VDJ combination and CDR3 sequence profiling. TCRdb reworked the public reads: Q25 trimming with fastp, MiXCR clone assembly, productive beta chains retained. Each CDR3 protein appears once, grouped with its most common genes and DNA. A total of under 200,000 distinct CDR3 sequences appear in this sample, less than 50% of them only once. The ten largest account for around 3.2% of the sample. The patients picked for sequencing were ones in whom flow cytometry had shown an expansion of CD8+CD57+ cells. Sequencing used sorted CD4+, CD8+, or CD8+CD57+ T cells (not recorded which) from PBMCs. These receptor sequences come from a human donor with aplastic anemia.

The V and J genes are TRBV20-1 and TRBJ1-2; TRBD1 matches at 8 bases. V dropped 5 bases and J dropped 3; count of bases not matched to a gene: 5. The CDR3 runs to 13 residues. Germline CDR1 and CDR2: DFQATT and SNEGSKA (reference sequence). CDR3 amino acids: CSASATGDYGYTF. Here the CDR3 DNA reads TGCAGTGCTTCGGCGACAGGGGACTATGGCTACACCTTC.

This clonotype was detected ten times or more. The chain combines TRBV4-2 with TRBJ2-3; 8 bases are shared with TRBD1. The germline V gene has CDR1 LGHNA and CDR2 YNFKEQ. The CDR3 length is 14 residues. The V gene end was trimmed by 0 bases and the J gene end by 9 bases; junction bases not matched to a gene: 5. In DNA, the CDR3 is TGTGCCAGCAGCCAAGATCGGGACAGGCTCACGCAGTATTTT. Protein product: CASSQDRDRLTQYF.

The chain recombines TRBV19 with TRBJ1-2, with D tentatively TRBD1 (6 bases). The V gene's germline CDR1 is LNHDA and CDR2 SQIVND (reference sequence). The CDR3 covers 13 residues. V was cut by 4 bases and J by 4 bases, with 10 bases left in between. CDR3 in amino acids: CASSTGARYGYTF. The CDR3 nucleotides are TGTGCCAGTAGTACGGGGGCGCGCTATGGCTACACCTTC.

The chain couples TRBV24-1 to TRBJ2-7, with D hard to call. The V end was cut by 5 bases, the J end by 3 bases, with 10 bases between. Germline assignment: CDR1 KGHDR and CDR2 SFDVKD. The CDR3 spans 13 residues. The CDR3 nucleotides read TGTGCCACCAGTGGAGACCTACACTACGAGCAGTACGTC. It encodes CATSGDLHYEQYV.

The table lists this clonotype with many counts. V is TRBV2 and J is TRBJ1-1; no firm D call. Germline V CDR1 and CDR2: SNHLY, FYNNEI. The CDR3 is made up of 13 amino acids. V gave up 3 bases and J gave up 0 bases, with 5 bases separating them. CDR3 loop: CASSEELNTEAFF. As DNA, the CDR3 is TGTGCCAGCAGTGAGGAATTGAACACTGAAGCTTTCTTT.

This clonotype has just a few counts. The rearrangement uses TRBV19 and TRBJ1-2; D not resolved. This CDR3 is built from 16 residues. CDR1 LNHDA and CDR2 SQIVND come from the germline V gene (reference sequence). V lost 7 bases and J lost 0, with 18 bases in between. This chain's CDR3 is CASTQWEADPNYGYTF. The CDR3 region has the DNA TGTGCCAGTACCCAATGGGAGGCAGATCCTAACTATGGCTACACCTTC.

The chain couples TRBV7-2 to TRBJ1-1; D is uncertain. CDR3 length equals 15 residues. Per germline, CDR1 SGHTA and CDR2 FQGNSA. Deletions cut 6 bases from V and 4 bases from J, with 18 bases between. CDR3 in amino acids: CASRPTHRGFTEAFF. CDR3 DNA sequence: TGTGCCAGCAGACCTACCCATCGTGGATTCACTGAAGCTTTCTTT. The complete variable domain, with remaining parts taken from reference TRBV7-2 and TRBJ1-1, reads GAGVSQSPSNKVTEKGKDVELRCDPISGHTALYWYRQSLGQGLEFLIYFQGNSAPDKSGLPSDRFSAERTGGSVSTLTIQRTQQEDSAVYLCASRPTHRGFTEAFFGQGTRLTVV.

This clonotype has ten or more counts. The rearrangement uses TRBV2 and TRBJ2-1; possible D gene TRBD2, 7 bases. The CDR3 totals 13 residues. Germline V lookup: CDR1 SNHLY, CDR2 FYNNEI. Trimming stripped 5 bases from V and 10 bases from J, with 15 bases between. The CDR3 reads CASSLDEGGEQFF. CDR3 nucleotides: TGTGCCAGCAGTTTGGACGAGGGGGGGGAGCAGTTCTTC.

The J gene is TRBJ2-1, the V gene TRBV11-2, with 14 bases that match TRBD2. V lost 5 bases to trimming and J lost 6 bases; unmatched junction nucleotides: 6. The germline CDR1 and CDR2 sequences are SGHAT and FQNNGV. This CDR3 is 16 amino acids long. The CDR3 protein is CASSMTSGGDGNEQFF. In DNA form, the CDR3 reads TGTGCCAGCAGCATGACTAGCGGGGGGGACGGCAATGAGCAGTTCTTC.

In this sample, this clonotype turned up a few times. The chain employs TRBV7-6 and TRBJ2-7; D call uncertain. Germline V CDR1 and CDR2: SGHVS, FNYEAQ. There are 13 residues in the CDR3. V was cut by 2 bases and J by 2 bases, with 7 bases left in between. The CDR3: CASSLSATYEQYF. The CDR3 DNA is TGTGCCAGCAGCTTAAGCGCAACCTACGAGCAGTACTTC.

The CDR3 is CSVARSAGGIEQYF. In nucleotides, the CDR3 is TGCAGCGTTGCAAGGAGCGCAGGGGGCATCGAGCAGTACTTC. The chain combines TRBV29-1 with TRBJ2-7; 8 bases map to TRBD1. V trimming: 4 bases; J trimming: 6 bases; junction bases outside the gene matches: 11. The length of the CDR3 is 14 residues. From germline, CDR1 is SQVTM and CDR2 ANQGSEA.

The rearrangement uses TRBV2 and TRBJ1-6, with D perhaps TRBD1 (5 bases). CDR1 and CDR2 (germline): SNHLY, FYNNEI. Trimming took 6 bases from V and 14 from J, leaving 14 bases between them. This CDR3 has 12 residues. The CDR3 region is CASRSAGTALHF. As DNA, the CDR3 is TGTGCCAGCAGATCCGCAGGGACGGCCCTCCACTTT.

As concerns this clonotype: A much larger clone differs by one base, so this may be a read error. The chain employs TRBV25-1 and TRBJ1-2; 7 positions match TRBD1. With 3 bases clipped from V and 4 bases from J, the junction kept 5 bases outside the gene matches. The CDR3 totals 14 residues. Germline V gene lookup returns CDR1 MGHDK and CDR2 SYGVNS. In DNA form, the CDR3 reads TGTGCCAGCAGTGAGGGGACAGCAAGCTATGGCTACACCTTC. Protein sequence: CASSEGTASYGYTF.

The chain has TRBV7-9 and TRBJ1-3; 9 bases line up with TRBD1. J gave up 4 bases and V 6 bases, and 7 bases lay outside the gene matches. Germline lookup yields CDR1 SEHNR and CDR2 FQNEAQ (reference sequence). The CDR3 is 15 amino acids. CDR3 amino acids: CASSWGTGKGNTIYF. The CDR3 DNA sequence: TGTGCCAGCAGTTGGGGGACAGGGAAAGGAAACACCATATATTTT.

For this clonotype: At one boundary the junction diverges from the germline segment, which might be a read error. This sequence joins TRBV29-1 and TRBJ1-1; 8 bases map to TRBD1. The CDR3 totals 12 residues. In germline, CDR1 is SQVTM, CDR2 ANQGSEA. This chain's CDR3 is CSDQGAGTEALF. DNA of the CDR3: TGCAGCGACCAGGGGGCAGGCACTGAAGCTCTCTTT.

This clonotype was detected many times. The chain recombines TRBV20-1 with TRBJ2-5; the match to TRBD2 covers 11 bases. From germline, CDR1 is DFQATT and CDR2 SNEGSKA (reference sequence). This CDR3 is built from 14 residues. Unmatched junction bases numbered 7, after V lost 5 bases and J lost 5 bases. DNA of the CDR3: TGCAGTGCTCTAGCGGGAGGAGGGGTGGAGACCCAGTACTTC. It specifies CSALAGGGVETQYF.

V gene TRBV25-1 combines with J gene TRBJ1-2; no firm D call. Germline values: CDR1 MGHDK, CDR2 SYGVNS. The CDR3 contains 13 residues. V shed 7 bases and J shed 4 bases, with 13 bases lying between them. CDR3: CASTVGQRYGYTF. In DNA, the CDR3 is TGTGCCAGCACCGTCGGGCAGCGCTATGGCTACACCTTC.

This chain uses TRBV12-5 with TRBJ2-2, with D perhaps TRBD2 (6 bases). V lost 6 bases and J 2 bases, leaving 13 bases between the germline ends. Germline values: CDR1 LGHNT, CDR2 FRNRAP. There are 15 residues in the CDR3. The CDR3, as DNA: TGTGCTAGTGGATGGGGTAGCGGAAACACCGGGGAGCTGTTTTTT. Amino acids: CASGWGSGNTGELFF.

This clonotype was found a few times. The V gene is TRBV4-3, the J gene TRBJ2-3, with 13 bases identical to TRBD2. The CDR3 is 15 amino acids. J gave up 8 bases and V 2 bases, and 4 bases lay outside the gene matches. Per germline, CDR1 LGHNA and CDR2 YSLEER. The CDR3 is CASSQTSGGAATQYF. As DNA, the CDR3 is TGCGCCAGCAGCCAAACTAGCGGGGGGGCCGCTACGCAGTATTTT.

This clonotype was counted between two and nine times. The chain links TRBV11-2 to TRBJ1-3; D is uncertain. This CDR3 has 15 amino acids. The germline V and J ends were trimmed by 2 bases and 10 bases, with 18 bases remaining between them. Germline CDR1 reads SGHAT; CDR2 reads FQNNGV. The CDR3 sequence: CASSLRGTMETTIYF. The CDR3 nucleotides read TGTGCCAGCAGCTTACGGGGTACGATGGAAACAACCATATATTTT.

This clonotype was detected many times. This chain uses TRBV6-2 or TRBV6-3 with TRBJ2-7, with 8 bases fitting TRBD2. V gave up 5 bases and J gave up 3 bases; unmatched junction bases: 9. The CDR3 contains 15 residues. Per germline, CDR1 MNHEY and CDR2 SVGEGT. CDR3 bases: TGTGCCAGCAGTAGGGGAGGACTAGCTGACTACGAGCAGTACGTC. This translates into CASSRGGLADYEQYV.

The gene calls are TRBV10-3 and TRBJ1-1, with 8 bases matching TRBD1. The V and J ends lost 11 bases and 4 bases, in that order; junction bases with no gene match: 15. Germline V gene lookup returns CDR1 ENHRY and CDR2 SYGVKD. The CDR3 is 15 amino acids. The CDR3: CAFRARFGQGTEAFF. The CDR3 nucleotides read TGTGCCTTCCGTGCTAGATTCGGACAGGGCACTGAAGCTTTCTTT.

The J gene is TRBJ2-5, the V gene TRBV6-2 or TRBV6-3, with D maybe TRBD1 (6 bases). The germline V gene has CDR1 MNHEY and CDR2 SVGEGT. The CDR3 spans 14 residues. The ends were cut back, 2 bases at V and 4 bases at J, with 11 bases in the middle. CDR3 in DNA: TGTGCCAGCAGTTACATCAGGGGTGGAGAGACCCAGTACTTC. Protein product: CASSYIRGGETQYF.

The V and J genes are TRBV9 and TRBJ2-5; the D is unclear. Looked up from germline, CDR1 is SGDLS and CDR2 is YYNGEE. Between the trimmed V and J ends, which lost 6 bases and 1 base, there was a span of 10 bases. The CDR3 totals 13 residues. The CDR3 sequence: CASNPGTQETQYF. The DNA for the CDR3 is TGTGCCAGCAATCCCGGAACCCAAGAGACCCAGTACTTC.

The chain's CDR3 is CASSLAGASSYEQYF. The CDR3 DNA is TGTGCCAGCAGCTTGGCGGGGGCGAGCTCCTACGAGCAGTACTTC. The chain employs TRBV7-9 and TRBJ2-7, with a weak D call TRBD2 (7 bases). The V end lost 3 bases, the J end lost 0 bases, and 12 bases lay between the germline ends. Germline CDR1 reads SEHNR; CDR2 reads FQNEAQ (reference sequence). The CDR3 sequence is 15 residues long.

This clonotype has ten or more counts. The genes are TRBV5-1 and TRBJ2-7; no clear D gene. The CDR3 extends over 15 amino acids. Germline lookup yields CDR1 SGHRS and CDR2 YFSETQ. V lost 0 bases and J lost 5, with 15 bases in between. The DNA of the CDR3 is TGCGCCAGCAGCTTGGAGGCCCCGGAGTCCAACGAGCAGTACTTC. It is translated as CASSLEAPESNEQYF.

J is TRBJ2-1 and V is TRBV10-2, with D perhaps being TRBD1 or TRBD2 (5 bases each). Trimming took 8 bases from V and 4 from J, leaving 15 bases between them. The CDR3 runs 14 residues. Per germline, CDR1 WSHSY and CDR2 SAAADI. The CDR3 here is CASASRDGYNEQFF. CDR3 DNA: TGCGCCAGCGCATCCCGGGACGGGTACAATGAGCAGTTCTTC.

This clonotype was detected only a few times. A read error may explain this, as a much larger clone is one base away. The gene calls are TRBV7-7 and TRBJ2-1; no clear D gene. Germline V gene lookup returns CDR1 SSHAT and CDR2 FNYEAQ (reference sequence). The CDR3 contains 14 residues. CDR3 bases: TGTGCTAGCAGCTTAGTCCCCGGGCACAATGGGCAGTTCTTC. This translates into CASSLVPGHNGQFF.

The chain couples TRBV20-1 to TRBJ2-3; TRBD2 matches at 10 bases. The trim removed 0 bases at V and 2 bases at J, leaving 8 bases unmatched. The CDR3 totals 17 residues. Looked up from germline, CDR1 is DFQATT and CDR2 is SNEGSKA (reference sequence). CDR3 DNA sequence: TGCAGTGCTAGAGATGTGGGAACTAGCGGGGTCACAGATACGCAGTATTTT. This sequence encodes CSARDVGTSGVTDTQYF.

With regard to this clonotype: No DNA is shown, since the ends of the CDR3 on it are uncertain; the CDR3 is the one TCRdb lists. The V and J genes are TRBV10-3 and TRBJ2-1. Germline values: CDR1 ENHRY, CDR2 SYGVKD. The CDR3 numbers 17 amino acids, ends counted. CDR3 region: CAICSARPSSSYNEQFF.

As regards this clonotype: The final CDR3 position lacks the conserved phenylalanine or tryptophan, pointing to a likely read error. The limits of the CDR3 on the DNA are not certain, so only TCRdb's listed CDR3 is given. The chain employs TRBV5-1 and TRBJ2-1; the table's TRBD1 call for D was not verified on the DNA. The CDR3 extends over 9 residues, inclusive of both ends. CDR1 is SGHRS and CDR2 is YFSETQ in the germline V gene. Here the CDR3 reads CASSARGVT.

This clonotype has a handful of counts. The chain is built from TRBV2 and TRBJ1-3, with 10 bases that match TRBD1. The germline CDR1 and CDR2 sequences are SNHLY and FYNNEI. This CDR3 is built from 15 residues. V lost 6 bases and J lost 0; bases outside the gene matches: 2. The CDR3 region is CASRGQGSSGNTIYF. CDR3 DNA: TGTGCCAGCAGGGGACAGGGGTCCTCTGGAAACACCATATATTTT.